The next 31 T cell receptor beta chains were all read from a single sample in a study of sequential checkpoint blockade in melanoma. The protocol was immunoSEQ multiplex PCR, while the TCRdb copy is restricted to in-frame clones and leaves out a portion. The sample has about 40,000 clones; about 83% are singletons. Sample treatment: randomized to nivolumab then ipilimumab (arm A) or the reverse (arm B). This sample comprised CD8+ T cells sorted from blood (inferred from file names), obtained from a patient given nivolumab and ipilimumab in sequence. The receptors originated from a human donor with melanoma.

This chain uses TRBV27 with TRBJ1-2, with a possible D match to TRBD1 (6 bases). This CDR3 has 13 residues. V was pared by 2 bases and J by 5 bases, with 9 bases between. Germline assignment: CDR1 MNHEY and CDR2 SMNVEV (reference sequence). The CDR3 DNA reads as TGTGCCAGCAGTTTAGGCAGGGGTTATGGCTACACCTTC. Its translation: CASSLGRGYGYTF.

The chain couples TRBV7-6 to TRBJ1-1; D is ambiguous. V was cut by 3 bases and J by 4 bases, with 12 bases left in between. The CDR3 runs to 14 residues. CDR1 and CDR2 (germline): SGHVS, FNYEAQ. CDR3 in amino acids: CASSFREATTEAFF. CDR3 coding DNA: TGTGCCAGCAGCTTTCGAGAGGCGACCACTGAAGCTTTCTTT.

The CDR3, as DNA: TGTGCCTTAACTAGCACAGATACGCAGTATTTT. Protein: CALTSTDTQYF. The V call is TRBV2, the J call TRBJ2-3; no definite D call. V shed 11 bases and J shed 0 bases, with 6 bases lying between them. There are 11 residues in the CDR3. CDR1 is SNHLY and CDR2 is FYNNEI in the germline V gene.

The chain employs TRBV5-1 and TRBJ2-1, with 15 bases identical to TRBD2. J was trimmed by 8 bases and V by 4 bases; bases with no gene match: 4. The CDR3 covers 15 residues. From germline, CDR1 is SGHRS and CDR2 YFSETQ. CDR3 bases: TGCGCCAGCAGCCCGGGACTAGCGGGAGGCGATGAGCAGTTCTTC. Amino acid sequence: CASSPGLAGGDEQFF.

This sequence joins TRBV13 and TRBJ1-6; no firm D call. The CDR3 is made up of 16 amino acids. Between the trimmed V and J ends, which lost 3 bases and 0 bases, there was a span of 9 bases. CDR1 is PRHDT, CDR2 FYEKMQ, per germline (reference sequence). The CDR3 here is CASSFTGSSYNSPLHF. CDR3 nucleotide sequence: TGTGCCAGCAGCTTTACCGGGAGCTCCTATAATTCACCCCTCCACTTT. Complete variable domain (other parts from reference TRBV13 and TRBJ1-6): AAGVIQSPRHLIKEKRETATLKCYPIPRHDTVYWYQQGPGQDPQFLISFYEKMQSDKGSIPDRFSAQQFSDYHSELNMSSLELGDSALYFCASSFTGSSYNSPLHFGNGTRLTVT.

This clone was observed a few times. The rearrangement uses TRBV21-1 and TRBJ1-3; the D segment call TRBD1 is taken from the table without a DNA check. TRBV21-1 is recorded as a pseudogene. The CDR3 has 16 residues. Written as DNA, the CDR3 is TGTGCCAGCAGCAAATTAACGGACAGCTCTGGAAACACCATATATTTT. Amino acid sequence: CASSKLTDSSGNTIYF.

J is TRBJ1-1 and V is TRBV9; D is unclear. This CDR3 spans 14 amino acids. Trimming removed 0 bases at V and 6 bases at J, with 12 bases between. The germline V gene encodes CDR1 SGDLS and CDR2 YYNGEE. CDR3 sequence (DNA): TGTGCCAGCAGCGTAGCTACGAGTCACGCTGAAGCTTTCTTT. Its protein product is CASSVATSHAEAFF.

This clone was seen a single time. V and J are TRBV29-1 and TRBJ2-6; 8 positions agree with TRBD1. The CDR3 length is 18 residues. CDR1 is SQVTM, CDR2 ANQGSEA, per germline. The junction had 12 bases not matched to a gene; V was cut back by 5 bases and J by 0 bases. CDR3 bases: TGCAGCGTTCCAACGGGACAGGCCGAAGGCTCTGGGGCCAACGTCCTGACTTTC. It codes for CSVPTGQAEGSGANVLTF.

The chain is built from TRBV21-1 and TRBJ2-7; the table's TRBD1 call for D was not verified on the DNA. TRBV21-1 corresponds to a pseudogene. The CDR3 spans 19 residues. Here the CDR3 DNA reads TGTGCCAGCACCAAAGGCAGGGGGCAGGGGCTGCCCGTTGCCTACGAGCAGTACTTC. Residues: CASTKGRGQGLPVAYEQYF.

Of note for this clone: The identical CDR3 is also encoded by other nucleotide sequences in the sample. The chain recombines TRBV27 with TRBJ1-5; TRBD1 agrees at 9 bases. This CDR3 contains 15 residues. Trimming removed 3 bases from V and 6 bases from J; junction bases left unmatched: 6. The V gene's germline CDR1 is MNHEY and CDR2 SMNVEV (reference sequence). The CDR3: CASSFTGGAGQPQHF. DNA of the CDR3: TGTGCCAGCAGTTTTACAGGGGGCGCGGGTCAGCCCCAGCATTTT.

This chain joins TRBV7-9 and TRBJ2-1; 10 bases match TRBD2. V lost 8 bases to trimming and J lost 3 bases; unmatched junction nucleotides: 7. This CDR3 has 15 amino acids. Per the germline V gene, CDR1 is SEHNR and CDR2 is FQNEAQ (reference sequence). CDR3 loop: CASHVLAGYYNEQFF. CDR3 bases: TGTGCCAGCCACGTACTAGCGGGGTACTACAATGAGCAGTTCTTC.

The J gene is TRBJ1-5, the V gene TRBV13; D not resolved. Germline V CDR1 and CDR2: PRHDT, FYEKMQ (reference sequence). This CDR3 contains 15 residues. Trimming removed 2 bases at V and 0 bases at J, with 8 bases between. The DNA for the CDR3 is TGTGCCAGCAGCTTATTCGCGGTTAGCAATCAGCCCCAGCATTTT. Translated: CASSLFAVSNQPQHF.

This clone showed up just a few times. The J gene is TRBJ2-3, the V gene TRBV6-4, with 10 bases identical to TRBD2. The CDR3 contains 14 residues. Per the germline V gene, CDR1 is MRHNA and CDR2 is SNTAGT. The trim removed 2 bases at V and 4 bases at J, leaving 0 bases unmatched. The CDR3 loop reads CASSDTSGADTQYF. The CDR3 nucleotides read TGTGCCAGCAGTGACACTAGCGGGGCAGATACGCAGTATTTT.

The CDR3: CASRWDSLQETQYF. The CDR3 DNA reads as TGTGCCAGCAGGTGGGACTCCCTCCAAGAGACCCAGTACTTC. This chain links TRBV7-9 with TRBJ2-5; TRBD2 is a possible D gene (6 bases). This CDR3 is built from 14 residues. Germline V gene data show CDR1 as SEHNR and CDR2 as FQNEAQ (reference sequence). Deletions cut 6 bases from V and 1 base from J, with 12 bases between.

V is TRBV7-8 and J is TRBJ2-5; 10 nucleotides match TRBD1. V was pared by 5 bases and J by 6 bases, with 9 bases of the junction left unmatched. CDR3 size: 15 residues. Germline CDR1 SGHVS, CDR2 FQNEAQ. CDR3 nucleotide sequence: TGTGCCAGCAGCGGGAAGACAGGGGGCGCCCAGACCCAGTACTTC. It translates to CASSGKTGGAQTQYF. The full variable domain, in which reference TRBV7-8 and TRBJ2-5 provide the parts outside the CDR3, is GAGVSQSPRYKVAKRGQDVALRCDPISGHVSLFWYQQALGQGPEFLTYFQNEAQLDKSGLPSDRFFAERPEGSVSTLKIQRTQQEDSAVYLCASSGKTGGAQTQYFGPGTRLLVL.

This chain joins TRBV27 and TRBJ1-2, with 8 bases lining up with TRBD1. The CDR3 runs 15 residues. V dropped 5 bases and J dropped 4; count of bases not matched to a gene: 9. The V gene's germline CDR1 is MNHEY and CDR2 SMNVEV (reference sequence). The CDR3 sequence: CASSLHQGAGYGYTF. CDR3 coding DNA: TGTGCCAGCAGTCTCCATCAGGGGGCAGGCTATGGCTACACCTTC.

The chain is built from TRBV7-2 and TRBJ2-3, with a weak D call TRBD2 (5 bases). Germline values: CDR1 SGHTA, CDR2 FQGNSA. V was shortened by 5 bases and J by 4 bases, with 7 bases between the two germline ends. This CDR3 is built from 12 residues. The CDR3 DNA is TGTGCCAGCAGCCGAGCGGCAGATACGCAGTATTTT. It translates to CASSRAADTQYF.

The genes are TRBV27 and TRBJ1-4; 9 bases map to TRBD1. J lost 2 bases, V lost 6 bases, and 16 bases had no gene match. This CDR3 comprises 19 residues. CDR1 MNHEY and CDR2 SMNVEV come from the germline V gene (reference sequence). The CDR3 DNA reads as TGTGCCAGCAGCTCCGGGACAGGGTTTTATCAAGGGACTAATGAAAAACTGTTTTTT. This gives the protein CASSSGTGFYQGTNEKLFF. The complete variable domain, with remaining parts taken from reference TRBV27 and TRBJ1-4, reads EAQVTQNPRYLITVTGKKLTVTCSQNMNHEYMSWYRQDPGLGLRQIYYSMNVEVTDKGDVPEGYKVSRKEKRNFPLILESPSPNQTSLYFCASSSGTGFYQGTNEKLFFGSGTQLSVL.

The chain recombines TRBV7-9 with TRBJ1-2; TRBD1 matches 7 bases. From germline, CDR1 is SEHNR and CDR2 FQNEAQ (reference sequence). The CDR3 has 16 amino acids. Trimming at V came to 5 bases and at J to 1 base, leaving 10 bases not matched to a gene. The CDR3 loop is CASSLSGTAFNYGYTF. The CDR3 DNA sequence: TGTGCCAGCAGCCTCTCCGGGACAGCATTTAACTATGGCTACACCTTC.

This clone showed up just a few times. This chain connects TRBV4-1 to TRBJ1-1; 8 nucleotides match TRBD1. Germline CDR1 MGHRA, CDR2 YSYEKL. V lost 0 bases to trimming and J lost 4 bases; unmatched junction nucleotides: 7. This CDR3 is 16 amino acids long. The CDR3 DNA reads TGCGCCAGCAGCCAAGATGGGTTAGGACAGGGCACTGAAGCTTTCTTT. Protein sequence: CASSQDGLGQGTEAFF.

The V gene is TRBV27, the J gene TRBJ2-7, with D maybe TRBD1 (6 bases). V shed 3 bases and J shed 9 bases, with 15 bases lying between them. The CDR3 runs to 13 residues. From germline, CDR1 is MNHEY and CDR2 SMNVEV (reference sequence). The CDR3 protein is CASSFGGSSGQYF. The CDR3, as DNA: TGTGCCAGCAGTTTTGGGGGCTCGTCAGGGCAGTACTTC.

The chain couples TRBV7-9 to TRBJ2-4; TRBD1 matches at 7 bases. The ends lost 5 bases at V and 6 bases at J; junction bases unmatched: 10. The CDR3 loop spans 15 amino acids. Germline V gene sequence: CDR1 SEHNR, CDR2 FQNEAQ (reference sequence). The CDR3: CASSRQGDRGNIQYF. The CDR3 coding sequence is TGTGCCAGCAGCCGACAGGGAGATAGGGGAAACATTCAGTACTTC.

This chain uses TRBV9 with TRBJ2-5; maybe TRBD2 (6 bases). CDR1 is SGDLS, CDR2 YYNGEE, per germline. The CDR3 loop spans 16 amino acids. The ends were cut back, 1 base at V and 1 base at J, with 14 bases in the middle. CDR3 nucleotide sequence: TGTGCCAGCAGCGTAATGGCAGGAGGGCCCCAAGAGACCCAGTACTTC. Translating gives CASSVMAGGPQETQYF. Combining the CDR3 with reference TRBV9 and TRBJ2-5 gives the whole variable domain DSGVTQTPKHLITATGQRVTLRCSPRSGDLSVYWYQQSLDQGLQFLIQYYNGEERAKGNILERFSAQQFPDLHSELNLSSLELGDSALYFCASSVMAGGPQETQYFGPGTRLLVL.

The chain is built from TRBV15 and TRBJ1-1, with TRBD1 as a possible D gene (6 bases). CDR3 length equals 15 residues. Between the trimmed V and J ends, which lost 8 bases and 1 base, there was a span of 17 bases. Germline loops: CDR1 LNHNV, CDR2 YYDKDF (reference sequence). CDR3 region: CATGGVGGWNTEAFF. CDR3 nucleotide sequence: TGTGCCACCGGGGGGGTAGGGGGGTGGAACACTGAAGCTTTCTTT.

This clone was detected a few times. This sequence joins TRBV27 and TRBJ2-7; 7 nucleotides agree with TRBD2. Germline loops: CDR1 MNHEY, CDR2 SMNVEV (reference sequence). V lost 5 bases to trimming and J lost 6 bases; unmatched junction nucleotides: 13. The CDR3 contains 15 residues. This chain's CDR3 is CASSDLAGDRGEQYF. The CDR3 nucleotides are TGTGCCAGCAGTGATCTGGCGGGAGACCGAGGCGAGCAGTACTTC.

CDR3: CASPFTGGGPYEQYF. CDR3 nucleotides: TGTGCCAGCCCATTCACTGGCGGGGGGCCATACGAGCAGTACTTC. The V gene is TRBV6-4, the J gene TRBJ2-7; 8 bases match TRBD2. The V gene's germline CDR1 is MRHNA and CDR2 SNTAGT. The CDR3 loop spans 15 amino acids. V was pared by 8 bases and J by 4 bases, with 13 bases of the junction left unmatched.

The V call is TRBV6-5, the J call TRBJ1-1; TRBD1 is a possible D gene (5 bases). Between the trimmed V and J ends, which lost 6 bases and 6 bases, there was a span of 17 bases. The CDR3 extends over 14 amino acids. Germline CDR1 and CDR2: MNHEY and SVGAGI. The CDR3 loop reads CASSLIPTVSEAFF. The CDR3 region has the DNA TGTGCCAGCAGCCTAATTCCGACAGTCTCTGAAGCTTTCTTT.

V gene TRBV19 combines with J gene TRBJ1-1; TRBD1 might be the D (5 bases). Germline CDR1 reads LNHDA; CDR2 reads SQIVND (reference sequence). The CDR3 is 17 residues long. V lost 6 bases, J lost 2 bases, and 22 bases lay in between. The CDR3 is CASSTPREGRVNTEAFF. CDR3 bases: TGTGCCAGTAGCACACCACGGGAGGGCAGGGTTAACACTGAAGCTTTCTTT.

This rearrangement joins TRBV28 to TRBJ1-1, with D perhaps TRBD1 (5 bases). V lost 3 bases, J lost 0 bases, and 14 bases lay in between. Per the germline V gene, CDR1 is MDHEN and CDR2 is SYDVKM. The CDR3 contains 16 residues. The CDR3 nucleotides read TGTGCCAGCAGTTTTCCCTTGACAGATATGAACACTGAAGCTTTCTTT. It encodes CASSFPLTDMNTEAFF.

The chain carries TRBV7-6 and TRBJ2-3, with 9 bases identical to TRBD1. After removal of 1 base from V and 5 bases from J, the junction contained 1 base not matched to a gene. The CDR3 loop spans 14 amino acids. Germline CDR1 reads SGHVS; CDR2 reads FNYEAQ. CDR3 protein: CASSLGQGVDTQYF. DNA for the CDR3: TGTGCCAGCAGCTTAGGACAGGGGGTAGATACGCAGTATTTT.

This clone has more than one count but fewer than ten. The rearrangement joins TRBV6-4 to TRBJ1-3; D ambiguous. CDR3 length: 13 residues. V was pared by 3 bases and J by 3 bases, with 6 bases between. Looked up from germline, CDR1 is MRHNA and CDR2 is SNTAGT. CDR3 sequence reads: CASSDRVGNTIYF. As DNA, the CDR3 is TGTGCCAGCAGTGATCGGGTTGGAAACACCATATATTTT.